Only a few counts were recorded for the clone carrying this T cell receptor (beta chain). TCRdb independently ran MiXCR on the 5' RACE reads; one entry per CDR3 protein. The table includes some 660,000 distinct CDR3 sequences, 8.5% to 9.5% detected once. Trimming took off 0 bases at V and 4 bases at J, with 9 bases between the two ends. The CDR3 length is 15 residues. Germline assignment: CDR1 LGHDT and CDR2 YNNKEL (reference sequence). These data come from a study of identical twins. The same data also went into a second study, on yellow fever vaccine responses in identical twins.

Sequenced: PBMCs. This receptor was taken from a woman aged 18-35 years in good health. The chain combines TRBV3-1 with TRBJ1-4; D is undetermined. CDR3 amino acids: CASSQDSRSNEKLFF. In nucleotides, the CDR3 is TGTGCCAGCAGCCAAGATAGCAGAAGTAATGAAAAACTGTTTTTT.